This section outlines one TCR beta chain sequence together with its context. This record belongs to a study of OX40 agonist ivuxolimab in advanced cancers. Across the whole study: An anti-OX40 (CD134) antibody with agonistic activity, ivuxolimab, was administered to patients. Patients were infused with ivuxolimab every 2 weeks at 0.01 to 10 mg/kg.

Here immunoSEQ multiplex PCR was the method, and the copy in TCRdb shows in-frame clones only, minus some. This table holds approximately 40,000 clones, more than 75% found once. Unmatched junction bases numbered 21, after V lost 4 bases and J lost 13 bases. This CDR3 is built from 16 residues. The germline V gene encodes CDR1 SGHRS and CDR2 YFSETQ. The J gene is TRBJ1-2, the V gene TRBV5-1; 8 positions match TRBD1. The receptor's source is an adult with an advanced solid tumor such as melanoma, head and neck, liver or kidney cancer. The sample consisted of CD4+ or CD8+ T cells sorted from blood, taken in a trial of the OX40 agonist ivuxolimab. The CDR3 spells CASSLVPWWDRPLRTF. For the CDR3, the DNA is TGCGCCAGCAGCCTCGTTCCATGGTGGGACAGGCCCCTCCGCACCTTC.